Reported below is one T cell receptor (beta chain). These data are taken from a study of blood T cell repertoires in COVID-19. Study context: Samples taken during acute and convalescent COVID-19 were collected in the United States, Italy and Spain.

Trimming removed 6 bases from V and 4 bases from J; junction bases left unmatched: 3. Germline-derived CDR1 and CDR2 are WSHSY and SAAADI. The CDR3 covers 13 residues. As originally analysed: Reference gene primers were amplified, and this amplification served to estimate nucleated cell counts. The protocol was immunoSEQ multiplex PCR, while the TCRdb copy is restricted to in-frame clones and leaves out a portion. V and J calls and clone size follow that table, whereas D and trimming were derived from the DNA. Altogether 55,000 or so clones are present, roughly 90% being singletons, with the ten largest covering around 3.4%. In Seattle, patients joined the study during active infection and were tracked longitudinally.

The specimen sequenced was peripheral blood. The J gene is TRBJ1-5, the V gene TRBV10-2, with 7 bases that match TRBD1. This sequence originates from a man aged 35 to 55 with COVID-19, enrolled during active disease. The chain's CDR3 is CASSETGNQPQHF. CDR3 DNA: TGCGCCAGCAGCGAGACAGGGAATCAGCCCCAGCATTTT.